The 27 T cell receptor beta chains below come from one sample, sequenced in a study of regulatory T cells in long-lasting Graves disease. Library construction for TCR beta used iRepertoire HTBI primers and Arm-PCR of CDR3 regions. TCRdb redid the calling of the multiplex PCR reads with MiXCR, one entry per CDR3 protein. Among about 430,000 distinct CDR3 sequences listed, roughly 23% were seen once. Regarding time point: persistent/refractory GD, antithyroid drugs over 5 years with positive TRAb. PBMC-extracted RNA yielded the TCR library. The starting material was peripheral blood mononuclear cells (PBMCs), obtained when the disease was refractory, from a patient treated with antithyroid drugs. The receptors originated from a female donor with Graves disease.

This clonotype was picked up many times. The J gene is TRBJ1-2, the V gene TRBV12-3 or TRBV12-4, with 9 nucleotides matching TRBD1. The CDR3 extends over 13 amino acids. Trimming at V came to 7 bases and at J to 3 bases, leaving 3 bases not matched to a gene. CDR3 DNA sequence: TGTGCCAGCACCAGACAGGGGGACTATGGCTACACCTTC. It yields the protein CASTRQGDYGYTF.

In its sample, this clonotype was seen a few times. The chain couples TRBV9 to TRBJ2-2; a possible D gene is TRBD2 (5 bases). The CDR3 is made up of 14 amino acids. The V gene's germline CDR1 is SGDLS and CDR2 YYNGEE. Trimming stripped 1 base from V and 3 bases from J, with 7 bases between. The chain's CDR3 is CASSVIGDTGELFF. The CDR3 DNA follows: TGTGCCAGCAGCGTAATCGGGGACACCGGGGAGCTGTTTTTT.

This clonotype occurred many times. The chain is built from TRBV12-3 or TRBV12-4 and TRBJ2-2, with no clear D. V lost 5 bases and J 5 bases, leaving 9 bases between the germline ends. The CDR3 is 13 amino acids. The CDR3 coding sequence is TGTGCCAGCAGTCCGGACGGTACCGGGGAGCTGTTTTTT. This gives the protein CASSPDGTGELFF.

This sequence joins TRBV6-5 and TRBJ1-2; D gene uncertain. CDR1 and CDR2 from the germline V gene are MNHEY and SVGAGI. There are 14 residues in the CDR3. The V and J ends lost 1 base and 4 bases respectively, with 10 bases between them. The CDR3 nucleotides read TGTGCCAGCAGTTACTTGGCCAGTTCCTATGGCTACACCTTC. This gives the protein CASSYLASSYGYTF.

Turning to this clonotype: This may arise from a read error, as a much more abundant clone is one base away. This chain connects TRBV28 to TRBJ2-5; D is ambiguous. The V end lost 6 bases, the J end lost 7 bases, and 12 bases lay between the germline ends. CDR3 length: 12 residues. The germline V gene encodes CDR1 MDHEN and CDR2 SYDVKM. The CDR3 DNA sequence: TGTGCCAGCAGCCTCGTACGGCGGACCCAGTACTTC. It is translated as CASSLVRRTQYF.

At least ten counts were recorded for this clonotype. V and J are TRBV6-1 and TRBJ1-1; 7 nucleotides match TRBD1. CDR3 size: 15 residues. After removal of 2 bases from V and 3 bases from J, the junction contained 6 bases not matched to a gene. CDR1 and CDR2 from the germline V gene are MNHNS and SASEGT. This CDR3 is CASSESHRGDTEAFF. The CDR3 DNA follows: TGTGCCAGCAGTGAATCACACAGGGGAGACACTGAAGCTTTCTTT.

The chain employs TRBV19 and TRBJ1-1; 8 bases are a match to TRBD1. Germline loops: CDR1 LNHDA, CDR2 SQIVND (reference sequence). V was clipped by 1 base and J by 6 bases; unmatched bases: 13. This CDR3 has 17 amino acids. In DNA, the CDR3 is TGTGCCAGTAGTATAGTGTTCCAGGGGGCGCTTGGGGCTGAAGCTTTCTTT. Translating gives CASSIVFQGALGAEAFF. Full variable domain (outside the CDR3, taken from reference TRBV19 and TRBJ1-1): DGGITQSPKYLFRKEGQNVTLSCEQNLNHDAMYWYRQDPGQGLRLIYYSQIVNDFQKGDIAEGYSVSREKKESFPLTVTSAQKNPTAFYLCASSIVFQGALGAEAFFGQGTRLTVV.

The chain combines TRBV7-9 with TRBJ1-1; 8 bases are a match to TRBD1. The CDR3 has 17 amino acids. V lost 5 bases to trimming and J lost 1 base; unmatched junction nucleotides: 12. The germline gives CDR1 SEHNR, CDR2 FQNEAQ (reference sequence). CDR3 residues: CASSRGGRDRSNTEAFF. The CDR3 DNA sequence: TGTGCCAGCAGCCGGGGGGGCCGGGACAGGTCGAACACTGAAGCTTTCTTT.

In DNA form, the CDR3 reads TGCAGTGCTAGACGCCAGGGCTATGGCTACACCTTC. Its translation: CSARRQGYGYTF. J is TRBJ1-2 and V is TRBV20-1; D possibly corresponds to TRBD1 (5 bases). The V end lost 2 bases, the J end lost 4 bases, and 8 bases lay between the germline ends. This CDR3 is built from 12 residues. CDR1 is DFQATT, CDR2 SNEGSKA, per germline (reference sequence).

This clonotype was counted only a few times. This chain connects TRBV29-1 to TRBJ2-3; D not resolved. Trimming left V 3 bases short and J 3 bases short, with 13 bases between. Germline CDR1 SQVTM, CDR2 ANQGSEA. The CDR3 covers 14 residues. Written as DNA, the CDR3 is TGCAGCGTTGACGGGCCCCTTATAACAGATACGCAGTATTTT. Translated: CSVDGPLITDTQYF.

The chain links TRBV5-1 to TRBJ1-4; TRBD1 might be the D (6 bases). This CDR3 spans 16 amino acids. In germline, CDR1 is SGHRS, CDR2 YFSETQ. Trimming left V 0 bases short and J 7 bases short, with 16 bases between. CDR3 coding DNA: TGCGCCAGCAGCTTGGCGCCATCCGGGGGCTCTGAAAAACTGTTTTTT. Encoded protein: CASSLAPSGGSEKLFF.

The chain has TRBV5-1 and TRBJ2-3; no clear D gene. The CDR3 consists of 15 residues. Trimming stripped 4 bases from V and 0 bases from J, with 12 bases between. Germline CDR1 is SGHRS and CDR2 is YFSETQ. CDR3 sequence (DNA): TGCGCCAGCAGCGCCGCGGCCAGTAGCACAGATACGCAGTATTTT. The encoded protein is CASSAAASSTDTQYF. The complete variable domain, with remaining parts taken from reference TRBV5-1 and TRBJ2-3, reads KAGVTQTPRYLIKTRGQQVTLSCSPISGHRSVSWYQQTPGQGLQFLFEYFSETQRNKGNFPGRFSGRQFSNSRSEMNVSTLELGDSALYLCASSAAASSTDTQYFGPGTRLTVL.

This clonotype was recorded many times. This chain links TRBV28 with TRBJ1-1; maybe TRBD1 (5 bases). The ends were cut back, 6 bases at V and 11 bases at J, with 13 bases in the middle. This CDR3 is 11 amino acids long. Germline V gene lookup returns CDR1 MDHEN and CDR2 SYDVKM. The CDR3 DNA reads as TGTGCCAGCAGAAAAATCGAGGGGGCTTTCTTT. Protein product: CASRKIEGAFF.

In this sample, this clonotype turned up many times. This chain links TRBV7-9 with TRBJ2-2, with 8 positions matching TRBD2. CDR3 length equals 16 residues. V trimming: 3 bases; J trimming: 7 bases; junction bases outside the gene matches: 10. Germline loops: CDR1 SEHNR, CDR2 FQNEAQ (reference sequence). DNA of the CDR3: TGTGCCAGCAGCTTGTCCAGTAGCGGGATTGGCGGGGAGCTGTTTTTT. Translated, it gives CASSLSSSGIGGELFF.

The CDR3 loop is CASSFYHTGPGELFF. CDR3 nucleotide sequence: TGTGCCAGCAGTTTTTATCATACGGGACCCGGGGAGCTGTTTTTT. The J gene is TRBJ2-2, the V gene TRBV28; D is perhaps TRBD1 or TRBD2 (5 bases each). Trimming took off 3 bases at V and 6 bases at J, with 14 bases between the two ends. CDR1 MDHEN and CDR2 SYDVKM come from the germline V gene. The CDR3 length is 15 residues.

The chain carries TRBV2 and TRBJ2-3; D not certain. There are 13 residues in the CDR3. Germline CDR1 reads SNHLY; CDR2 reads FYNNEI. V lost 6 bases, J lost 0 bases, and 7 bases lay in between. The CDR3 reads CASRTSSTDTQYF. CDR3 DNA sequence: TGTGCCAGCAGAACTTCTAGCACAGATACGCAGTATTTT. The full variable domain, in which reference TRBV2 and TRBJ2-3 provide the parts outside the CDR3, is EPEVTQTPSHQVTQMGQEVILRCVPISNHLYFYWYRQILGQKVEFLVSFYNNEISEKSEIFDDQFSVERPDGSNFTLKIRSTKLEDSAMYFCASRTSSTDTQYFGPGTRLTVL.

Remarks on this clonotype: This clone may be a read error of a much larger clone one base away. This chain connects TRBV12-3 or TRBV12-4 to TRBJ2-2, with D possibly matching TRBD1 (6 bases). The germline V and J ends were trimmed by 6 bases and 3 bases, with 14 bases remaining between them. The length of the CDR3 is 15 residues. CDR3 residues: CASRDPRGYTGELFF. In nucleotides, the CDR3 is TGTGCCAGCAGGGACCCCAGGGGTTACACCGGGGAGCTGTTTTTT.

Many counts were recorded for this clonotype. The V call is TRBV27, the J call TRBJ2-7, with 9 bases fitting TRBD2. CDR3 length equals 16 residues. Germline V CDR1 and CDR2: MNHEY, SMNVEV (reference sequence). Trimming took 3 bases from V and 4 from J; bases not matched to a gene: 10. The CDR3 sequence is CASSFSTSGSQYEQYF. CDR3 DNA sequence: TGTGCCAGCAGTTTCTCGACTAGCGGAAGTCAATACGAGCAGTACTTC.

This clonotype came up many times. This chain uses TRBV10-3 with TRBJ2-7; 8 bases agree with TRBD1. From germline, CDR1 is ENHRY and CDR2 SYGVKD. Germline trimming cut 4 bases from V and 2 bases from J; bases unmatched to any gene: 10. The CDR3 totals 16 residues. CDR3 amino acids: CAISAQVGQGPYEQYF. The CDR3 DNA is TGTGCCATCAGTGCGCAAGTCGGACAGGGTCCCTACGAGCAGTACTTC.

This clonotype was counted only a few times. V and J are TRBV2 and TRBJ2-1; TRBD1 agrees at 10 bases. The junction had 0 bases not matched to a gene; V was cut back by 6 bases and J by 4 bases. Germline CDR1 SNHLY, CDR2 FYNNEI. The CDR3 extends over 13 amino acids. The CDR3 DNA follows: TGTGCCAGCAGGGACAGGGGGTACAATGAGCAGTTCTTC. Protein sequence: CASRDRGYNEQFF.

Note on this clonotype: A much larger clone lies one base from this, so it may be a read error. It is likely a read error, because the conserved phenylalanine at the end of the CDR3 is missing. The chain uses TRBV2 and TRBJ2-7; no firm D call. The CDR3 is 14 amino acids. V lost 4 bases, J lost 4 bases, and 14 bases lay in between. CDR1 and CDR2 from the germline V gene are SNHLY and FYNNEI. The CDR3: CASSGAPSRYEQYL. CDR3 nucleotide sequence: TGTGCCAGCAGTGGCGCCCCTTCAAGGTACGAGCAGTACCTC.

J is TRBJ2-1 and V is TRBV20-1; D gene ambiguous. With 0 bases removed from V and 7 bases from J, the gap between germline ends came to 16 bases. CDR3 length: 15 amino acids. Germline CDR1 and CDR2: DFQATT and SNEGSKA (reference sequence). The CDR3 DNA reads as TGCAGTGCTAGAGATGGTACCACCTCCAGTAATGAGCAGTTCTTC. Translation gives CSARDGTTSSNEQFF.

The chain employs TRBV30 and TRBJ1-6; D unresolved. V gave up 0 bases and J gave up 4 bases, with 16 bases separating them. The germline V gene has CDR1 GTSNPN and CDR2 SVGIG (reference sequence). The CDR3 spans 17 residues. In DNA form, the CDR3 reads TGTGCCTGGAGTGTACGACCCCTCCAGGAGTATAATTCACCCCTCCACTTT. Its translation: CAWSVRPLQEYNSPLHF.

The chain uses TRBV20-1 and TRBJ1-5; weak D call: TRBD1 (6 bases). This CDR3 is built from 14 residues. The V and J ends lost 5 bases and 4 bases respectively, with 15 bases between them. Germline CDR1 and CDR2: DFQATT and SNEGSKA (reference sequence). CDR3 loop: CSAHRGGENQPQHF. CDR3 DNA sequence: TGCAGTGCTCACCGGGGGGGCGAGAATCAGCCCCAGCATTTT.

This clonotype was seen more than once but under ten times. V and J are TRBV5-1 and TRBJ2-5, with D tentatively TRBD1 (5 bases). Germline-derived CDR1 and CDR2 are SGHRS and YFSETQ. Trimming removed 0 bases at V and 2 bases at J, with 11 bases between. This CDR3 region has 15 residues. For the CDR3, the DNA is TGCGCCAGCAGCTTGGCCTATCGACAGCAAGAGACCCAGTACTTC. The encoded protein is CASSLAYRQQETQYF.

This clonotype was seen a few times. The CDR3 reads CASSGGDRGATYEQYF. The CDR3 DNA reads TGTGCCAGCAGCGGGGGGGACAGGGGGGCGACCTACGAGCAGTACTTC. The genes are TRBV5-6 and TRBJ2-7; 11 bases fit TRBD1. Trimming cost V 4 bases and J 2 bases; bases outside gene matches: 8. The V gene's germline CDR1 is SGHDT and CDR2 YYEEEE. The CDR3 length is 16 residues. Full variable domain (remainder filled in from reference TRBV5-6 and TRBJ2-7): DAGVTQSPTHLIKTRGQQVTLRCSPKSGHDTVSWYQQALGQGPQFIFQYYEEEERQRGNFPDRFSGHQFPNYSSELNVNALLLGDSALYLCASSGGDRGATYEQYFGPGTRLTVT.

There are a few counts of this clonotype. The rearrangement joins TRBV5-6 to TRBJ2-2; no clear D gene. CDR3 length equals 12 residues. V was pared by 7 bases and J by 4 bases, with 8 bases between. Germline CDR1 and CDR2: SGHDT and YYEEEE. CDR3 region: CASCQGTGELFF. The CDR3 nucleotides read TGTGCCAGCTGCCAAGGCACCGGGGAGCTGTTTTTT. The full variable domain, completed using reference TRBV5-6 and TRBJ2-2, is DAGVTQSPTHLIKTRGQQVTLRCSPKSGHDTVSWYQQALGQGPQFIFQYYEEEERQRGNFPDRFSGHQFPNYSSELNVNALLLGDSALYLCASCQGTGELFFGEGSRLTVL.